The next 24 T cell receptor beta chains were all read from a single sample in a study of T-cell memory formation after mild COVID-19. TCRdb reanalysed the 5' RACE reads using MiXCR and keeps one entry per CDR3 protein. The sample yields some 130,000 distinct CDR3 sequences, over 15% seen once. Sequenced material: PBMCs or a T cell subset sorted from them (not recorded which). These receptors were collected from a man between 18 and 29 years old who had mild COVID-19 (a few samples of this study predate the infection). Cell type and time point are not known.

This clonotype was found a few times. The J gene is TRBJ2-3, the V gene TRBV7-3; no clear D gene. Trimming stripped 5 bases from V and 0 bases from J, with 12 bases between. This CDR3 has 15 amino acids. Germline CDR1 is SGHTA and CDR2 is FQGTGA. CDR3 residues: CASSRTAVSTDTQYF. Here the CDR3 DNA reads TGTGCCAGCAGCCGGACGGCAGTAAGCACAGATACGCAGTATTTT.

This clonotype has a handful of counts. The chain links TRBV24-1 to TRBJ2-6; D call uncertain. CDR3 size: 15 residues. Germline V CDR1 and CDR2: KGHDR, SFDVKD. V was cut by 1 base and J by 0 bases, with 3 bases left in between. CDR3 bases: TGTGCCACCAGTGATTTCAGCTCTGGGGCCAACGTCCTGACTTTC. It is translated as CATSDFSSGANVLTF.

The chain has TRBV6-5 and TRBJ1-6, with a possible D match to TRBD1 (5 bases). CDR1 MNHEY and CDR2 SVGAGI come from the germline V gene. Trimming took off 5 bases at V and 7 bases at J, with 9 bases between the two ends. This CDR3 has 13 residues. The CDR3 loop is CASSRDPNSPLHF. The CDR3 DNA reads TGTGCCAGCAGTCGGGACCCGAATTCACCCCTCCACTTT.

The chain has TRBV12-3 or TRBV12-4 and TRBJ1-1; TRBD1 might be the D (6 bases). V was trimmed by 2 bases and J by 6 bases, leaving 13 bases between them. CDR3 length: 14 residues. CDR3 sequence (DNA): TGTGCCAGCAGTTTAAGGCAGGGGTTCCCTGAAGCTTTCTTT. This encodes CASSLRQGFPEAFF.

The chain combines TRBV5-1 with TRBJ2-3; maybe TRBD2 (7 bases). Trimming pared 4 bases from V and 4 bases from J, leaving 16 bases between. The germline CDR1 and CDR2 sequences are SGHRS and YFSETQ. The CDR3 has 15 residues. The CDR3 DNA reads TGCGCCAGCAGCCCGCAGGGGCGGGGGTCAGATACGCAGTATTTT. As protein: CASSPQGRGSDTQYF.

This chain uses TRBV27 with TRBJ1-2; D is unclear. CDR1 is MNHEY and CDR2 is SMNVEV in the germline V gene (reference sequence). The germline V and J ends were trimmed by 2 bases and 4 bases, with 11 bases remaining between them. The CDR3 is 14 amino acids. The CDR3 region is CASSLSWGGYGYTF. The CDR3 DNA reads TGTGCCAGCAGTTTAAGCTGGGGAGGCTATGGCTACACCTTC.

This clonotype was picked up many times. In DNA form, the CDR3 reads TGTGCCAGCAGCGTACGGGACAGGGCGAACACCGGGGAGCTGTTTTTT. Translation gives CASSVRDRANTGELFF. J is TRBJ2-2 and V is TRBV7-2; 9 positions agree with TRBD1. The CDR3 totals 16 residues. V lost 5 bases and J lost 0; bases outside the gene matches: 4. Germline CDR1 reads SGHTA; CDR2 reads FQGNSA.

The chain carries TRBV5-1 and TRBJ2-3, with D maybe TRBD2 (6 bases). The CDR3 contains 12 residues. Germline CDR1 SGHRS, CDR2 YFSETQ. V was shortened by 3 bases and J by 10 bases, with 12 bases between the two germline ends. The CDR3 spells CASSSDWGAQYF. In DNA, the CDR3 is TGCGCCAGCAGCTCTGACTGGGGGGCGCAGTATTTT.

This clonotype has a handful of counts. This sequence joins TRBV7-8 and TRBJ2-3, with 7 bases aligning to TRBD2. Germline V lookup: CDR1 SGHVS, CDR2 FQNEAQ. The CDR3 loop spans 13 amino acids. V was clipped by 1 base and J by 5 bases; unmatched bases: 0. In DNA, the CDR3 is TGTGCCAGCAGCTTAGGCGGGAGAGATACGCAGTATTTT. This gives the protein CASSLGGRDTQYF. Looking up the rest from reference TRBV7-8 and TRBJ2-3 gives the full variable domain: GAGVSQSPRYKVAKRGQDVALRCDPISGHVSLFWYQQALGQGPEFLTYFQNEAQLDKSGLPSDRFFAERPEGSVSTLKIQRTQQEDSAVYLCASSLGGRDTQYFGPGTRLTVL.

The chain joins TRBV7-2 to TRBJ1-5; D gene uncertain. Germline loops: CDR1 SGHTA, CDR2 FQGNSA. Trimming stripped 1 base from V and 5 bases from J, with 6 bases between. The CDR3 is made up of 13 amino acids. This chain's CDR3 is CASSLDNHQPQHF. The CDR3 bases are TGTGCCAGCAGCTTAGACAACCATCAGCCCCAGCATTTT.

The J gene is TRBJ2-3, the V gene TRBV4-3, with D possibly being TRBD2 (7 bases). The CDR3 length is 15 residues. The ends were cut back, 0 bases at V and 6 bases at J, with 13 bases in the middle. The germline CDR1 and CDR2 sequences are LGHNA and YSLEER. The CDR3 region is CASSQDPGGRDTQYF. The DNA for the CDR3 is TGCGCCAGCAGCCAAGATCCGGGGGGCCGGGATACGCAGTATTTT.

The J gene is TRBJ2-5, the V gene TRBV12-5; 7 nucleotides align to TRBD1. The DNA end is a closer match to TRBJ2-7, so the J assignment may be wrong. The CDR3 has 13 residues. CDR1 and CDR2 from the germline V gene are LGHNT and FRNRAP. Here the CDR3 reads CASGLAQGIEQYF. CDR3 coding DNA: TGTGCTAGTGGTTTGGCACAGGGGATCGAGCAGTACTTC.

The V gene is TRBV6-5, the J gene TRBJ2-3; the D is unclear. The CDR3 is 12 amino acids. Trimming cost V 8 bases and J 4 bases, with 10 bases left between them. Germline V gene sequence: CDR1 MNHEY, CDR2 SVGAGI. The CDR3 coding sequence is TGTGCCAGCTCGGCTAGTTCAGATACGCAGTATTTT. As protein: CASSASSDTQYF.

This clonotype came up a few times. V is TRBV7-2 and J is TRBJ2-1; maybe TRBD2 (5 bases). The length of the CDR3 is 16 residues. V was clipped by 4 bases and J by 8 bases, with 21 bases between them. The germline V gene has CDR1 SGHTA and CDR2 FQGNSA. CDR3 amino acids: CASSSRLPLGNDEQFF. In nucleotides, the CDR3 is TGTGCCAGCAGCTCTAGACTACCACTTGGGAACGATGAGCAGTTCTTC.

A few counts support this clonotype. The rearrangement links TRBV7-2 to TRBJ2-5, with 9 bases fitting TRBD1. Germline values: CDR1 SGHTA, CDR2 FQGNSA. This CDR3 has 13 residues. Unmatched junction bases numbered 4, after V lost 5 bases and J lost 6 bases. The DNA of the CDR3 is TGTGCCAGCAGCACGGGACAGGGACAGACCCAGTACTTC. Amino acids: CASSTGQGQTQYF.

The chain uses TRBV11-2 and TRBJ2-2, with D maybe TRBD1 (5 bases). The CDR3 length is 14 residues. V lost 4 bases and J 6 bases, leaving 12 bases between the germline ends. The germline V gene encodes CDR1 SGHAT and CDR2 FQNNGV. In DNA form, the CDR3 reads TGTGCCAGCAGCTGGGGCTTCGGCCCCGGGGAGCTGTTTTTT. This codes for CASSWGFGPGELFF.

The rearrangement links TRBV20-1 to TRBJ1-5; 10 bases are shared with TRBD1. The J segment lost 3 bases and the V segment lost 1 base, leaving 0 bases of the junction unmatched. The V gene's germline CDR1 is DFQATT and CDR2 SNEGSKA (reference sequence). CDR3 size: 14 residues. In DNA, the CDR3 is TGCAGTGCTAGAGGACAGGGGGCCAATCAGCCCCAGCATTTT. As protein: CSARGQGANQPQHF.

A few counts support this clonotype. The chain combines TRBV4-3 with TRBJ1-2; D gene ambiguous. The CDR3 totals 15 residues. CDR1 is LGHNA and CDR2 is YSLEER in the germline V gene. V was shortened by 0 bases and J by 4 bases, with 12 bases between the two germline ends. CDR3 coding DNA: TGCGCCAGCAGCCAAGAACACATTGGGAGCTATGGCTACACCTTC. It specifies CASSQEHIGSYGYTF.

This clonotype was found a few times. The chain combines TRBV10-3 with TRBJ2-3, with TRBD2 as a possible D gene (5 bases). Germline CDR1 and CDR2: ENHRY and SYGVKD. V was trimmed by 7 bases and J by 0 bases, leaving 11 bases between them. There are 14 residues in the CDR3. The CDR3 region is CAINGGLSTDTQYF. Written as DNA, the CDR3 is TGTGCCATCAACGGCGGGTTGAGCACAGATACGCAGTATTTT.

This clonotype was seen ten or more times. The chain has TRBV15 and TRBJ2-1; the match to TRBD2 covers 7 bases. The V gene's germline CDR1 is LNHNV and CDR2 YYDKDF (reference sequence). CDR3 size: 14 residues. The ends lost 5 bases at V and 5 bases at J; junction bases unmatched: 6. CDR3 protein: CATSWRGRDNEQFF. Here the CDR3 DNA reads TGTGCCACCAGCTGGCGGGGGAGAGACAATGAGCAGTTCTTC.

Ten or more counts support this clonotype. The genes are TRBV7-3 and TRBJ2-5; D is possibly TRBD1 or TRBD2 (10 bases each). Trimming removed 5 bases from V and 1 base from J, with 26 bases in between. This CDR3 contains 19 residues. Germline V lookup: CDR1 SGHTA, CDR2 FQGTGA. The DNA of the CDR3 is TGTGCCAGCAGCGTGGACAGGGGGAAACTAGCGGGGATCCAAGAGACCCAGTACTTC. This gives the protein CASSVDRGKLAGIQETQYF.

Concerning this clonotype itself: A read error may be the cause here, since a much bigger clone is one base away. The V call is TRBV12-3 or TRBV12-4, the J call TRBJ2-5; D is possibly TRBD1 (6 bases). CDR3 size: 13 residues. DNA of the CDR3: TGTGCCAGCAGTCCAGGGGAGCTGGCGACCAAGTACTTC. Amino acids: CASSPGELATKYF.

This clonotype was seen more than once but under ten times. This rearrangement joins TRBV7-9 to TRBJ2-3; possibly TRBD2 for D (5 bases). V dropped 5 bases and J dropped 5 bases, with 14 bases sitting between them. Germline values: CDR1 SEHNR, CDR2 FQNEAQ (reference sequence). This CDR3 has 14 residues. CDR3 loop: CASSHTAAGDTQYF. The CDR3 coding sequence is TGTGCCAGCAGCCATACCGCTGCGGGAGATACGCAGTATTTT. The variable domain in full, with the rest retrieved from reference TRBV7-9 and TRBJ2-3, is DTGVSQNPRHKITKRGQNVTFRCDPISEHNRLYWYRQTLGQGPEFLTYFQNEAQLEKSRLLSDRFSAERPKGSFSTLEIQRTEQGDSAMYLCASSHTAAGDTQYFGPGTRLTVL.

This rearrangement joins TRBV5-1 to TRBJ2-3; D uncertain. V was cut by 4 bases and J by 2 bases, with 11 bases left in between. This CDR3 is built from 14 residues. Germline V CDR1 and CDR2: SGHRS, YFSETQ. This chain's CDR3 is CASSPGANTDTQYF. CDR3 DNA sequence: TGCGCCAGCAGCCCGGGCGCCAACACAGATACGCAGTATTTT.